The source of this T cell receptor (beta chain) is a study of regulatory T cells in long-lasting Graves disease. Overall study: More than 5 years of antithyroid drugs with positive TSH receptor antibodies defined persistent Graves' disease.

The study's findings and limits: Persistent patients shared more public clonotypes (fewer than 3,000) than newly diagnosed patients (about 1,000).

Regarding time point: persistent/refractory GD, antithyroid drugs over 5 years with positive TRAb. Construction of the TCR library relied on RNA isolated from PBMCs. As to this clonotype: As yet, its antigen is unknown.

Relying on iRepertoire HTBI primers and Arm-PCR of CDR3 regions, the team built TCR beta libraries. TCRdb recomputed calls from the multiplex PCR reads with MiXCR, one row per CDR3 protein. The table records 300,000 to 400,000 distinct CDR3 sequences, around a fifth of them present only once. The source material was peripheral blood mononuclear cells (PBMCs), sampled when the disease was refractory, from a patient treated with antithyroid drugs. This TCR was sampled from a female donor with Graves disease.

CDR3 in DNA: TGTGCCAGCAGTGAATCAGACAATGAGCAGTTCTTC. It codes for CASSESDNEQFF. This rearrangement joins TRBV2 to TRBJ2-1; no definite D call. With 2 bases removed from V and 5 bases from J, the gap between germline ends came to 4 bases. This CDR3 comprises 12 residues. Per the germline V gene, CDR1 is SNHLY and CDR2 is FYNNEI.